This is a list of T cell receptor beta chains from one sample in a study of CD8+CD57+ T cells in acquired aplastic anemia. TCRdb independently ran MiXCR on the reads; one entry per CDR3 protein. The sample includes roughly 170,000 distinct CDR3 sequences, nearly 50% of them seen just once. Input material: sorted CD4+, CD8+, or CD8+CD57+ T cells (not recorded which) from PBMCs. The receptors derive from a human donor with aplastic anemia. The CDR3 runs from the conserved cysteine through the conserved F or W. Each record gives: D gene, V gene, clone size, J gene, CDR3 protein, CDR3 DNA. The D gene is left open where the match is weak. The listing skips clone size in some rows; elsewhere it reads once, few, many or a size class.

-	TRBV7-9	many	TRBJ2-7	CASSLAGGYEQYF	TGTGCCAGCAGCTTAGCGGGGGGCTACGAGCAGTACTTC
-	TRBV6-5	many	TRBJ2-6	CASSSGPASSGANVLTF	TGTGCCAGCAGTTCCGGACCGGCCAGCTCTGGGGCCAACGTCCTGACTTTC
TRBD2	TRBV3-1	-	TRBJ2-3	CASSQVTSGDTQYF	TGTGCCAGCAGCCAAGTTACTAGCGGGGATACGCAGTATTTT
-	TRBV19	-	TRBJ2-7	CASSIEGFYEQYF	TGTGCCAGTAGTATTGAAGGGTTCTACGAGCAGTACTTC
-	TRBV20-1	many	TRBJ1-5	CSASRGGNQPQHF	TGCAGTGCATCCCGAGGGGGCAATCAGCCCCAGCATTTT
TRBD1	TRBV19	-	TRBJ1-5	CASSLTGEQPQHF	TGTGCCAGTAGTTTAACAGGGGAACAGCCCCAGCATTTT
-	TRBV4-1	many	TRBJ2-4	CASSQDLNIQYF	TGCGCCAGCAGCCAAGATCTCAACATTCAGTACTTC
TRBD1	TRBV20-1	-	TRBJ2-7	CSGKSPGQGPYEQYF	TGCAGTGGCAAATCGCCGGGACAGGGGCCCTACGAGCAGTACTTC
-	TRBV7-9	-	TRBJ1-6	CASNQIQTENPPLHF	TGTGCCAGCAACCAAATACAGACGGAAAATCCACCCCTCCACTTT
-	TRBV5-1	few	TRBJ2-7	CASSSRTEQYF	TGCGCCAGCAGCTCAAGGACAGAGCAGTACTTC
TRBD2	TRBV20-1	-	TRBJ2-7	CSAASGDAYEQYF	TGCAGTGCTGCTAGCGGGGATGCCTACGAGCAGTACTTC
-	TRBV3-1	-	TRBJ2-7	CASSQATDEQYF	TGTGCCAGCAGCCAAGCAACAGACGAGCAGTACTTC